This TCR beta chain was recovered during a study of T cell repertoires in cytomegalovirus infection. Findings of the study overall: The study identified carriers of CMV plus the relevant HLA from cumulative public TCR beta family frequency.

Germline-derived CDR1 and CDR2 are SEHNR and FQNEAQ (reference sequence). V was shortened by 5 bases and J by 6 bases, with 11 bases between the two germline ends. This CDR3 contains 13 residues. A word on this clonotype: Antigen unknown.

TCRdb used MiXCR to reprocess the reads, holding one entry per CDR3 protein. The data hold some 320,000 distinct CDR3 sequences, with almost 30% observed a single time. The origin of this receptor is a human donor in good health (CMV status not recorded). Some clones in this sample may be carry-over from other donors' samples. The sequencing here drew on cultured PBMCs, taken from culture after CMV antigen stimulation. The gene calls are TRBV7-9 and TRBJ2-1, with D hard to call. In nucleotides, the CDR3 is TGTGCCAGCAGCGGTTCAGGCATCAATGAGCAGTTCTTC. Translating gives CASSGSGINEQFF.